The entry below describes one TCR beta chain. Method: immunoSEQ multiplex PCR; TCRdb's copy keeps in-frame clones and lacks some. The data hold 300,000 to 400,000 clones, with around two thirds observed a single time. Germline CDR1 and CDR2: SGHVS and FQNEAQ. The CDR3 is 15 amino acids. V was clipped by 0 bases and J by 3 bases, with 12 bases between them. The data are from a study of shared clonotypes between healthy human individuals. Investigators divided CD4+ cells into CD45RA+ naive and CD45RA-negative memory subsets. The receptor's source is a man younger than 45 in good health. Sequencing used memory CD4+ T cells sorted from blood. Subset here: CD45RA-negative fraction. This chain connects TRBV7-8 to TRBJ2-7; a weak D match, TRBD1 (6 bases). CDR3 nucleotides: TGTGCCAGCAGCTTAGCGGAGCAGGGGAGCTACGAGCAGTACTTC. Translation gives CASSLAEQGSYEQYF.